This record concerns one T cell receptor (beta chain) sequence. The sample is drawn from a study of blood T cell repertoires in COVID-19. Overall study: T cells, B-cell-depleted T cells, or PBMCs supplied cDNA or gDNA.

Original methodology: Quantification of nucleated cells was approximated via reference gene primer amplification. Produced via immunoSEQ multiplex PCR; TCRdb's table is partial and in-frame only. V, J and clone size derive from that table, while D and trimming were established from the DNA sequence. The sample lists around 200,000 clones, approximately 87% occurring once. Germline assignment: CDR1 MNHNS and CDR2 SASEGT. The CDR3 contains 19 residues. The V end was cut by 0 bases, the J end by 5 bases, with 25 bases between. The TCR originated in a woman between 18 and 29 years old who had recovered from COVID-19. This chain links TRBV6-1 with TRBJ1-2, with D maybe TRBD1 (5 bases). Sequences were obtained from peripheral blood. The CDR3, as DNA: TGTGCCAGCAGTGAAGCCCCTCTCTCGGACGGGCTGGGGGGGTATGGCTACACCTTC. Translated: CASSEAPLSDGLGGYGYTF.